This paragraph reports one TCR beta chain. The CDR3 has 14 amino acids. Unmatched junction bases numbered 6, after V lost 4 bases and J lost 8 bases. CDR1 and CDR2 (germline): PRHDT, FYEKMQ (reference sequence). The data were obtained in a study of blood T cell repertoires in COVID-19. In the authors' workflow: Amplification of reference gene primers was used by the study to estimate nucleated cell counts. Sequenced by immunoSEQ multiplex PCR; TCRdb stores in-frame clones only, minus some. The DNA gave D and trimming, while V, J and clone size come from that table. The sample has about 79,000 clones, more than 85% seen once.

The sample taken for sequencing was peripheral blood. This clonotype was sampled from a man in his 70s with active or convalescent COVID-19. The chain recombines TRBV13 with TRBJ1-3; 9 bases align to TRBD1. The CDR3 DNA is TGTGCCAGCAGCTCGGGACAGGGTTGGCACACCATATATTTT. Translation gives CASSSGQGWHTIYF. Full variable domain (outside the CDR3, taken from reference TRBV13 and TRBJ1-3): AAGVIQSPRHLIKEKRETATLKCYPIPRHDTVYWYQQGPGQDPQFLISFYEKMQSDKGSIPDRFSAQQFSDYHSELNMSSLELGDSALYFCASSSGQGWHTIYFGEGSWLTVV.